This is a list of T cell receptor beta chains from one sample in a study of T cell responses to AZD1222 COVID-19 vaccine. Profiled with immunoSEQ multiplex PCR; TCRdb holds only in-frame clones, not every one. The repertoire includes roughly 160,000 clones, 90% of them detected once, and about 1.6% sits in the top ten. The sample consisted of peripheral blood, taken on day 0 of AZD1222 vaccination. The receptors originated from an adult in good health. The CDR3 runs from the conserved cysteine through the conserved F or W. D genes are given only for firm matches. Size tells how often a clone was seen (once, few, many) or the class of an expanded clone, and some rows leave it out.

d_gene,j_gene,v_gene,abundance,CDR3aa,CDR3nt
.,TRBJ1-1,TRBV11-3,.,CASSFETAEAFF,TGTGCCAGCAGCTTCGAGACTGCAGAAGCTTTCTTT
.,TRBJ2-1,TRBV7-8,.,CASSPRGAQSSYNEQFF,TGTGCCAGCAGCCCCCGAGGGGCTCAGAGCTCCTACAATGAGCAGTTCTTC
TRBD1,TRBJ2-1,TRBV2,.,CASSPDRASNEQFF,TGTGCCAGCAGTCCGGACAGGGCTTCCAATGAGCAGTTCTTC
TRBD1,TRBJ1-1,TRBV10-2,.,CATTTGWTGTEAFF,TGCGCCACTACGACAGGGTGGACGGGCACTGAAGCTTTCTTT
.,TRBJ2-1,TRBV9,.,CASSVPYGNEQFF,TGTGCCAGCAGCGTACCATACGGCAATGAGCAGTTCTTC
.,TRBJ1-5,TRBV11-2,.,CASSLDRQQPQHF,TGTGCCAGCAGCTTAGATCGTCAGCAGCCCCAGCATTTT
.,TRBJ1-2,TRBV6-2/TRBV6-3,once,CASSPTANYGYTF,TGTGCCAGCAGTCCGACAGCTAACTATGGCTACACCTTC
.,TRBJ1-2,TRBV30,.,CAWLTSTWANYGYTF,TGTGCCTGGCTTACCTCCACCTGGGCGAACTATGGCTACACCTTC
.,TRBJ1-4,TRBV14,.,CASSQERAGRKLFF,TGTGCCAGCAGCCAAGAAAGGGCAGGACGAAAACTGTTTTTT
.,TRBJ1-5,TRBV10-3,.,CAISRQGNQPQHF,TGTGCCATCAGTAGACAGGGCAATCAGCCCCAGCATTTT
.,TRBJ1-5,TRBV19,few,CASSIGGEVEPQHF,TGTGCCAGTAGTATAGGCGGGGAGGTAGAGCCCCAGCATTTT
TRBD1,TRBJ2-7,TRBV29-1,.,CSVEVPGQGYEQYF,TGCAGCGTTGAGGTCCCGGGACAGGGTTACGAGCAGTACTTC
TRBD1,TRBJ1-4,TRBV6-5,.,CATNPGQVNEKLFF,TGTGCCACTAACCCGGGACAGGTGAATGAAAAACTGTTTTTT
TRBD1,TRBJ2-1,TRBV6-2/TRBV6-3,.,CASSYKGTGGSEQFF,TGTGCCAGCAGTTATAAGGGGACAGGAGGATCTGAGCAGTTCTTC
.,TRBJ2-1,TRBV10-2,.,CASSYTSDEQFF,TGCGCCAGCAGTTATACTAGTGATGAGCAGTTCTTC
.,TRBJ1-2,TRBV7-6,.,CASSLPDSYTRGGFYGYTF,TGTGCCAGCAGCTTACCGGACAGCTATACTAGGGGGGGATTCTATGGCTACACCTTC